This TCR beta chain appears in the sequencing data of a study of beta chain features in type 1 diabetes. In the case of this clone: Its target is unknown.

The CDR3 has 14 residues. Trimming removed 4 bases at V and 2 bases at J, with 10 bases between. Germline V gene lookup returns CDR1 SNHLY and CDR2 FYNNEI. Overall study results and limits: In every one of the four CD4+ subsets, TCRB CDR3s were moderately but significantly shorter in Type 1 diabetes patients.

The sequenced template was cDNA made from the entire isolated RNA. TCRdb's copy holds only in-frame clones and misses some; the assay was immunoSEQ multiplex PCR. There are about 740,000 clones in the sample; 13% occur only once, and roughly 0.022% lies in the top ten. The TCR sequence derives from a man between 18 and 29 years old with type 1 diabetes. The sample consisted of naive CD4+ T cells from blood. The chain couples TRBV2 to TRBJ2-3; unclear D gene. The CDR3 DNA reads as TGTGCCAGCAGTGGAAGTCCTTACACAGATACGCAGTATTTT. Protein sequence: CASSGSPYTDTQYF.